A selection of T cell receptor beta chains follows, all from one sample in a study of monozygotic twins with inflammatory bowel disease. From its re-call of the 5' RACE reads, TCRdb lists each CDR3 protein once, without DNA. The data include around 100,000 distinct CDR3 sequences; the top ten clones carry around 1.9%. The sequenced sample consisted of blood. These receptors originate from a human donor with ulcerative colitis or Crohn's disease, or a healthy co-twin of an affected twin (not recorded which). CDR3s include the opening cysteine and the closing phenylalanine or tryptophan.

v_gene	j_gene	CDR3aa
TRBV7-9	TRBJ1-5	CASSPGTDYQPQHF
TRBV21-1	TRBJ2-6	CASSKGRKGASGANVLTF
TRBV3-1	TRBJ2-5	CATGLAGARETQYF
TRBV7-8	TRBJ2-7	CASSSTWVSGEPEQYF
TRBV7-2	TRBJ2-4	CASSLVSGVAKNIQYF
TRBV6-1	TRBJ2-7	CASDRFYEQNF
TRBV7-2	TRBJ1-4	CASSLVAGEKLFF
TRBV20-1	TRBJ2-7	CSTNSLSYEQYF
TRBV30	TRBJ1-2	CACGRDAYGYTF
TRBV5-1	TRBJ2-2	CASSLLTTGELFF
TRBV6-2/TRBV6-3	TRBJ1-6	CASSYAQGLIDSPLHF
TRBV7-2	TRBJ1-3	CASSLAAVSGNTIYF
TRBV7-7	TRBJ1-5	CATTGRFYSNQPQHF
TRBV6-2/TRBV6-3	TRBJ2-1	CASSLRVEQFF
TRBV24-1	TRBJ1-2	CAARRQGANGYTF
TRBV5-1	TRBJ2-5	CASSPGTSGGRETQYF
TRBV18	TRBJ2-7	CASSTGLAGSEQYF
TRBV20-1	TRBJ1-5	CSASQPGGSNQPQHF